This T cell receptor (beta chain) was recorded in a study of glioma-infiltrating T cells. The CDR3 has 16 residues. CDR1 LGHNA and CDR2 YNFKEQ come from the germline V gene. Regarding this clonotype: Its antigen remains unidentified. Germline and junction disagree at one end, which may indicate a read error.

Amplification of TCR alpha and beta CDR3 regions from RNA used iRepertoire nested multiplex PCR. One-step reverse transcription and amplification started from around 100-400 ng of tissue mRNA or PBMC total RNA. TCRdb processed the multiplex PCR reads anew with MiXCR; each CDR3 protein has one entry. The sample carries fewer than 500,000 distinct CDR3 sequences, roughly two fifths recorded once. Findings of the study overall: Very few CDR3 sequences were shared between tissue and blood. Above-expected tissue-blood divergence occurred in all gliomas, most in low-grade ones.

This sequence was found in a human donor with low-grade glioma or glioblastoma, undergoing nonglioma brain surgery, or in good health (not recorded which). The chain recombines TRBV4-2 with TRBJ1-5; D not certain. Sequencing was performed on glioma tissue, nonneoplastic brain tissue, or PBMCs (not recorded which). The CDR3 DNA follows: TGTGCCAGCAGCCAAGAGAGCGCGCCGATCGGGCAGCACCAGCATTTT. Translation gives CASSQESAPIGQHQHF.